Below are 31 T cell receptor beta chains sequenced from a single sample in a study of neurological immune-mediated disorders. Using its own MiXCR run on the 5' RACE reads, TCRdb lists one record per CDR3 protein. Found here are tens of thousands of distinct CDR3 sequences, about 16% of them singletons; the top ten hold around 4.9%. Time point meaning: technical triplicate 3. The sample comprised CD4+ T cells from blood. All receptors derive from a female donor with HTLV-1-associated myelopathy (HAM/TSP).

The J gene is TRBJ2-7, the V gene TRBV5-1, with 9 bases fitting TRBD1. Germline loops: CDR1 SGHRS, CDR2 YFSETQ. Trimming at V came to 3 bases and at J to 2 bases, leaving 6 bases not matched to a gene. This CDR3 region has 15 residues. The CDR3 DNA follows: TGCGCCAGCAGCTCAATACAGGGGGCAGCCTACGAGCAGTACTTC. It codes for CASSSIQGAAYEQYF.

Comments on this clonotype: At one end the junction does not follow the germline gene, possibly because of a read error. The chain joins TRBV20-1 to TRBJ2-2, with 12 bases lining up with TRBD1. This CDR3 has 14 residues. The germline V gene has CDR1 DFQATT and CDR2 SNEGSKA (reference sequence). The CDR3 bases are TGCAGTGCAACTGGGACAGGGGGCACCTGGGAGCTGTTTTTT. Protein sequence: CSATGTGGTWELFF.

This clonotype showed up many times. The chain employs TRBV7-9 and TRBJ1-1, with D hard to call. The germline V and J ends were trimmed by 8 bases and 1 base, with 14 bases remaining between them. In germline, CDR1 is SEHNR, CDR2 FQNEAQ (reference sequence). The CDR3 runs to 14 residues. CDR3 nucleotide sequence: TGTGCCAGCTTCGGGCGCGGGGAGAACACTGAAGCTTTCTTT. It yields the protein CASFGRGENTEAFF.

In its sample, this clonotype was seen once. The CDR3 bases are TGTGCCTGGAGTATGGAAAACCGGCCCTACGAGCAGTTCTTC. Amino acid sequence: CAWSMENRPYEQFF. This sequence joins TRBV30 and TRBJ2-1; D ambiguous. The CDR3 has 14 residues. CDR1 and CDR2 (germline): GTSNPN, SVGIG (reference sequence). The V end lost 2 bases, the J end lost 10 bases, and 18 bases lay between the germline ends.

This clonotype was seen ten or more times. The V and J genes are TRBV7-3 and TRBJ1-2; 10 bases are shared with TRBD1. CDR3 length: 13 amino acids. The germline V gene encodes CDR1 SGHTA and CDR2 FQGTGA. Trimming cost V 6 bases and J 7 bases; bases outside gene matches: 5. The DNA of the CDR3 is TGTGCCAGCAGACTGACAGGGGGCTCTGGCTACACCTTC. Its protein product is CASRLTGGSGYTF.

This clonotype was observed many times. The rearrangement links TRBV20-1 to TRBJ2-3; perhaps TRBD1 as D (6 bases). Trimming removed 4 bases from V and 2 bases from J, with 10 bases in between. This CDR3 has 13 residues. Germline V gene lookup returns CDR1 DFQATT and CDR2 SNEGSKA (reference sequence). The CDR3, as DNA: TGCAGTGCTACCCAGGGACACACAGATACGCAGTATTTT. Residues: CSATQGHTDTQYF.

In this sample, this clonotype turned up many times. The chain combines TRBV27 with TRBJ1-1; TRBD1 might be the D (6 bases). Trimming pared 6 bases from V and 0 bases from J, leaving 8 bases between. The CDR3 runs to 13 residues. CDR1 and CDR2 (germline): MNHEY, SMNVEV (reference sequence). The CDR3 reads CASSRQVNTEAFF. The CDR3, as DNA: TGTGCCAGCAGCAGACAGGTGAACACTGAAGCTTTCTTT.

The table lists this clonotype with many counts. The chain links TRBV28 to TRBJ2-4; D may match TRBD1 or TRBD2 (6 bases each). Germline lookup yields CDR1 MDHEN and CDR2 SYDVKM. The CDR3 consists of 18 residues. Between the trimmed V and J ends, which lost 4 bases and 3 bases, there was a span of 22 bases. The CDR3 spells CASSSGWLGGVGKNIQYF. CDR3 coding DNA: TGTGCCAGCAGTTCGGGCTGGTTGGGGGGCGTGGGCAAAAACATTCAGTACTTC.

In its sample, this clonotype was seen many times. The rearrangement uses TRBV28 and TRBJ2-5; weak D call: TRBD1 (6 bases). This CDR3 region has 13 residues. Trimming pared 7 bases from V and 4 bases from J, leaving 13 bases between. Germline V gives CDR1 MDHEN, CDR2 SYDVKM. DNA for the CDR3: TGTGCCAGCACCCCCGCCAGGGGAGAGACCCAGTACTTC. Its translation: CASTPARGETQYF.

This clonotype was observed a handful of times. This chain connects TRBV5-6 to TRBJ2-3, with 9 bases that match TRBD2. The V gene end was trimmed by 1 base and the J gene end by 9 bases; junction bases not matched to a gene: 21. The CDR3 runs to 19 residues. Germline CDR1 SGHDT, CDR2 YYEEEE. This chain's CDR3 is CASSLQGSGGGGASDTQYF. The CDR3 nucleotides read TGTGCCAGCAGCTTGCAAGGTTCTGGTGGCGGGGGGGCCTCTGACACGCAGTATTTT.

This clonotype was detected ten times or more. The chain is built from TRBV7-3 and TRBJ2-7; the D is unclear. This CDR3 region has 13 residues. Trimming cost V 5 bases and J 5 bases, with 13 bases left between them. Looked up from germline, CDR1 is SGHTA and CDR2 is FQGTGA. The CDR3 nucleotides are TGTGCCAGCAGCCCTTACTACAGCGACGAGCAGTACTTC. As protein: CASSPYYSDEQYF.

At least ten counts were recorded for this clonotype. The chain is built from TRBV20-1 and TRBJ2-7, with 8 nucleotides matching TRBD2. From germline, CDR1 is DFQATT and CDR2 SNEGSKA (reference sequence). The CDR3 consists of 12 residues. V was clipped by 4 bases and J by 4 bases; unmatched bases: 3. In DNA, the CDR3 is TGCAGTGCTATTAGCGGGACTTACGAGCAGTACTTC. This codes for CSAISGTYEQYF.

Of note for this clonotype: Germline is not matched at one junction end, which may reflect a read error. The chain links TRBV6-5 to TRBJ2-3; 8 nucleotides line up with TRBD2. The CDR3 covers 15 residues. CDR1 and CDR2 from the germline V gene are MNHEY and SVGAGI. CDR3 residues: CANSPGLAPPDTQYF. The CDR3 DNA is TGTGCCAACAGTCCAGGACTAGCCCCCCCAGATACGCAGTATTTT.

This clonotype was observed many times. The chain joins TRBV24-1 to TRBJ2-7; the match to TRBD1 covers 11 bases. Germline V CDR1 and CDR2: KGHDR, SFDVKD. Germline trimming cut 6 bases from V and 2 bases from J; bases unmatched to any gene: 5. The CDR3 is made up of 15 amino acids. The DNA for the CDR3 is TGTGCCACCAGTTCGGACAGGGGGCCCCCCTACGAGCAGTACTTC. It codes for CATSSDRGPPYEQYF.

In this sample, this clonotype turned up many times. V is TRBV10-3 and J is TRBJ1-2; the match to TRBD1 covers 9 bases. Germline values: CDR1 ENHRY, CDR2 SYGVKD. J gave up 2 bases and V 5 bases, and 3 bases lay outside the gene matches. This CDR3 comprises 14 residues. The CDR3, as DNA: TGTGCCATCAGTAGGACAGGGGAAAACTATGGCTACACCTTC. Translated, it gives CAISRTGENYGYTF.

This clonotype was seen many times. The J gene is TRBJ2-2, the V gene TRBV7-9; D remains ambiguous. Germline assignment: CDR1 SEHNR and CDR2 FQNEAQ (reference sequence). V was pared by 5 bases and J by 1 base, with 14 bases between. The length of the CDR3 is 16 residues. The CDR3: CASSPWARRNTGELFF. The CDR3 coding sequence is TGTGCCAGCAGCCCTTGGGCCCGGAGGAACACCGGGGAGCTGTTTTTT.

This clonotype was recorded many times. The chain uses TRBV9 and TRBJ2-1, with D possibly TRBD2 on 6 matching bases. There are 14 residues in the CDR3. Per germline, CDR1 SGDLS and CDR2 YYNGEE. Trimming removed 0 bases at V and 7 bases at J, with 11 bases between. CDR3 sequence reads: CASSVGGERNEQFF. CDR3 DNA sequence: TGTGCCAGCAGCGTAGGGGGGGAACGGAATGAGCAGTTCTTC.

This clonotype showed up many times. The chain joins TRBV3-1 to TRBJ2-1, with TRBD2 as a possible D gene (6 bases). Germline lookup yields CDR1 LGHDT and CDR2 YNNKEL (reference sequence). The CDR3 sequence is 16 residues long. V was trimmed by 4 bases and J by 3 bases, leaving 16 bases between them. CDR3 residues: CASSPRRRENYNEQFF. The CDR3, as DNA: TGTGCCAGCAGCCCCCGCCGGCGGGAAAACTACAATGAGCAGTTCTTC.

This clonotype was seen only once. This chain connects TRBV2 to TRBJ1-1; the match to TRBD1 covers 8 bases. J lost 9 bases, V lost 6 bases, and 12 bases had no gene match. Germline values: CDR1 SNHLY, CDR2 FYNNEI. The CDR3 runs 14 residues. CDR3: CASRQNTGGGKAFF. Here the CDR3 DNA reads TGTGCCAGCAGACAGAATACAGGGGGTGGAAAAGCTTTCTTT.

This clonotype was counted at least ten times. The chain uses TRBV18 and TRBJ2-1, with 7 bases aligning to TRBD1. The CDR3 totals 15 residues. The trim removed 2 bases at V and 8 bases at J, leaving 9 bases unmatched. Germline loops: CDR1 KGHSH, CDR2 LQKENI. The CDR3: CASSPTLDRPDEQFF. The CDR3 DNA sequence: TGTGCCAGCTCACCAACACTGGACAGGCCGGATGAGCAGTTCTTC.

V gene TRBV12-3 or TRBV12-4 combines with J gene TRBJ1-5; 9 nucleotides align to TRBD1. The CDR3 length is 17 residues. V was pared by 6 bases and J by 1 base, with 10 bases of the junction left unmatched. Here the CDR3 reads CASSYGQGYSSNQPQHF. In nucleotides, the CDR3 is TGTGCCAGCAGCTACGGACAGGGGTACAGCAGCAATCAGCCCCAGCATTTT.

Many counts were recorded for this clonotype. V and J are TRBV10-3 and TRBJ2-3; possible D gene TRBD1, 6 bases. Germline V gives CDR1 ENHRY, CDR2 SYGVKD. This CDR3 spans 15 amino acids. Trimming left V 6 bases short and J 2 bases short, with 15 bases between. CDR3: CAIRGAQPHTDTQYF. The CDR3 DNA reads TGTGCCATCAGGGGGGCCCAGCCCCACACAGATACGCAGTATTTT.

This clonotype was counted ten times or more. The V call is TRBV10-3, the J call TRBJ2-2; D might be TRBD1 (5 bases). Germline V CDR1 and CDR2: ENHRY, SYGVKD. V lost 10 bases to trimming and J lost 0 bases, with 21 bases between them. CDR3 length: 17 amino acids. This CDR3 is CATNRAGPNTNTGELFF. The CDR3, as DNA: TGTGCCACCAATAGGGCAGGGCCTAACACGAACACCGGGGAGCTGTTTTTT.

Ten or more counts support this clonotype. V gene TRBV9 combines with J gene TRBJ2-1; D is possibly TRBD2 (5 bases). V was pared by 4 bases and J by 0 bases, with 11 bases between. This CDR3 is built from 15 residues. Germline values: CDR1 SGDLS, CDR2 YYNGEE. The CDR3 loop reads CASSPGLSSYNEQFF. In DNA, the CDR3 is TGTGCCAGCAGCCCTGGACTGAGCTCCTACAATGAGCAGTTCTTC.

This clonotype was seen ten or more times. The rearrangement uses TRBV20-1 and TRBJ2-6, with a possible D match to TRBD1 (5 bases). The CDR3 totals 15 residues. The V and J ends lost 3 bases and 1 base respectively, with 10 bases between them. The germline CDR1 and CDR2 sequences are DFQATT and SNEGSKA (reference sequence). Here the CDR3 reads CSASLQGSGANVLTF. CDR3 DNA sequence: TGCAGTGCTAGCCTTCAGGGATCTGGGGCCAACGTCCTGACTTTC.

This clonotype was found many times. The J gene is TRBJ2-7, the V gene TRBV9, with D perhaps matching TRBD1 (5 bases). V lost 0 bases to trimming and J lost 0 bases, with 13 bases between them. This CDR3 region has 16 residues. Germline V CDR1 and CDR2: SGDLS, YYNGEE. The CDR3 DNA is TGTGCCAGCAGCGTAGCAGCTGGGGCCTCCTCCTACGAGCAGTACTTC. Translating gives CASSVAAGASSYEQYF.

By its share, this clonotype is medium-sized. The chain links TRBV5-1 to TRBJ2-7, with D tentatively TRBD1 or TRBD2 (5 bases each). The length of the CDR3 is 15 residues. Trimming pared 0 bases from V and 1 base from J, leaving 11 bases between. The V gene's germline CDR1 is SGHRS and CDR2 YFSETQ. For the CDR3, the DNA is TGCGCCAGCAGCTTGGCCGGGGCGATTTCCTACGAGCAGTACTTC. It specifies CASSLAGAISYEQYF. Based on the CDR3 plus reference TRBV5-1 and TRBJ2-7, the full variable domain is KAGVTQTPRYLIKTRGQQVTLSCSPISGHRSVSWYQQTPGQGLQFLFEYFSETQRNKGNFPGRFSGRQFSNSRSEMNVSTLELGDSALYLCASSLAGAISYEQYFGPGTRLTVT.

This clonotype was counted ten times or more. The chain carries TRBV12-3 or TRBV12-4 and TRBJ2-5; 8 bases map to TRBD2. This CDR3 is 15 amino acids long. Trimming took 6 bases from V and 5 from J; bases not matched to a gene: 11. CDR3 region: CASSRTSSLQETQYF. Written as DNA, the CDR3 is TGTGCCAGCAGCCGGACTAGCTCATTGCAGGAGACCCAGTACTTC.

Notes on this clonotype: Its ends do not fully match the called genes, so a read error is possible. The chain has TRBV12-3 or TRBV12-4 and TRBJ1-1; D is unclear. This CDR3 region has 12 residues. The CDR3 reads CASSLADGEDLF. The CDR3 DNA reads TGTGCCAGCAGTTTAGCGGACGGTGAAGATTTATTT.

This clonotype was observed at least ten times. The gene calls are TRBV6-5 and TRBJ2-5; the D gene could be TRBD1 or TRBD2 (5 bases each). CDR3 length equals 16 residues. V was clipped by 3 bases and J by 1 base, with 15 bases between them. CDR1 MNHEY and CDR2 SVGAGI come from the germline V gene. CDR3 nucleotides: TGTGCCAGCAGTTATTCCCGGGACGGCATCCAAGAGACCCAGTACTTC. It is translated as CASSYSRDGIQETQYF.

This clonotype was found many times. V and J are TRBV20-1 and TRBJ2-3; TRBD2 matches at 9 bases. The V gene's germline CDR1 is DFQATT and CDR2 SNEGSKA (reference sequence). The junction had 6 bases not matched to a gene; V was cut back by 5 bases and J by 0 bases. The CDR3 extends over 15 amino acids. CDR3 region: CSAVRLAASTDTQYF. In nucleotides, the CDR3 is TGCAGTGCTGTACGACTAGCGGCGAGCACAGATACGCAGTATTTT.